The 31 T cell receptor beta chains below come from one sample, sequenced in a study of human T cells and chemical hapten exposure. TCRdb re-called the RACE reads through MiXCR, storing one row per CDR3 protein. This table holds about 260,000 distinct CDR3 sequences, 7% to 10% found once. Time point reported: pre-sensitization, week 0. Treatment noted: therapeutic diphenylcyclopropenone sensitization with weekly scalp DPC. This sample comprised whole blood, obtained in connection with sensitization to the hapten diphenylcyclopropenone (DPC). The source of these receptors is a woman between 40 and 55 years old with alopecia areata. Some clones in this sample may be carry-over from other donors' samples.

Many counts were recorded for this clonotype. The chain couples TRBV18 to TRBJ1-1; D is possibly TRBD1 (5 bases). CDR3 length: 14 residues. With 6 bases removed from V and 1 base from J, the gap between germline ends came to 12 bases. Germline V gene lookup returns CDR1 KGHSH and CDR2 LQKENI. Here the CDR3 reads CASSPQGGNTEAFF. The CDR3 nucleotides read TGTGCCAGCTCCCCCCAGGGAGGGAACACTGAAGCTTTCTTT.

This rearrangement joins TRBV7-2 to TRBJ2-3; 7 nucleotides line up with TRBD2. The CDR3 spans 14 residues. The V segment lost 2 bases and the J segment 5 bases; nucleotides outside the gene matches: 4. CDR1 is SGHTA, CDR2 FQGNSA, per germline. The CDR3 spells CASSLWTRRDTQYF. The CDR3 region has the DNA TGTGCCAGCAGCTTATGGACTAGACGAGATACGCAGTATTTT.

This clonotype was found a few times. This chain joins TRBV18 and TRBJ2-7, with no clear D. Germline values: CDR1 KGHSH, CDR2 LQKENI. The length of the CDR3 is 12 residues. V lost 3 bases and J lost 9, with 12 bases in between. The CDR3 protein is CASSPIEGGQYF. The CDR3 nucleotides are TGTGCCAGCTCACCGATCGAAGGCGGGCAGTACTTC.

This clonotype has a handful of counts. As DNA, the CDR3 is TGTGCCAGCAGTTTAATAGGGAATAATTCACCCCTCCACTTT. This codes for CASSLIGNNSPLHF. The chain combines TRBV28 with TRBJ1-6; D gene unclear. The CDR3 is made up of 14 amino acids. Deletions cut 2 bases from V and 5 bases from J, with 7 bases between. Germline loops: CDR1 MDHEN, CDR2 SYDVKM.

This rearrangement joins TRBV7-2 to TRBJ2-1; TRBD2 matches at 7 bases. Germline V CDR1 and CDR2: SGHTA, FQGNSA. Trimming at V came to 3 bases and at J to 16 bases, leaving 6 bases not matched to a gene. This CDR3 spans 11 amino acids. The CDR3 bases are TGTGCCAGCAGCTTGGGGAGGGAGGGCTTCTTC. It translates to CASSLGREGFF.

This chain connects TRBV6-2 or TRBV6-3 to TRBJ2-3; 11 bases line up with TRBD2. Germline trimming cut 8 bases from V and 6 bases from J; bases unmatched to any gene: 7. This CDR3 has 14 amino acids. CDR1 and CDR2 from the germline V gene are MNHEY and SVGEGT. The CDR3 loop is CASLPGLADDTQYF. The CDR3, as DNA: TGTGCCAGCCTTCCGGGACTAGCGGATGATACGCAGTATTTT.

There are many counts of this clonotype. This chain links TRBV6-2 or TRBV6-3 with TRBJ2-1; D unresolved. Trimming removed 2 bases from V and 9 bases from J, with 11 bases in between. The CDR3 has 13 residues. Germline loops: CDR1 MNHEY, CDR2 SVGEGT. The CDR3 protein is CASSYTGGTEQFF. CDR3 DNA sequence: TGTGCCAGCAGTTACACCGGCGGTACTGAGCAGTTCTTC.

This clonotype was seen a few times. The chain combines TRBV27 with TRBJ2-3; 12 bases are a match to TRBD2. The V gene's germline CDR1 is MNHEY and CDR2 SMNVEV (reference sequence). V gave up 6 bases and J gave up 3 bases; unmatched junction bases: 10. The CDR3 has 17 amino acids. In DNA form, the CDR3 reads TGTGCCAGCAGGAGGGGTCAAGGGACTAGCGGGACAGATACGCAGTATTTT. It is translated as CASRRGQGTSGTDTQYF.

The chain couples TRBV30 to TRBJ2-4, with D unresolved. Trimming took 0 bases from V and 2 from J, leaving 8 bases between them. Per germline, CDR1 GTSNPN and CDR2 SVGIG (reference sequence). The CDR3 covers 14 residues. CDR3 residues: CAWSVAATKNIQYF. CDR3 in DNA: TGTGCCTGGAGTGTAGCAGCAACCAAAAACATTCAGTACTTC.

This rearrangement joins TRBV6-6 to TRBJ1-5; D remains ambiguous. The CDR3 consists of 13 residues. Trimming removed 7 bases at V and 0 bases at J, with 7 bases between. Germline CDR1 reads MNHNY; CDR2 reads SVGAGI (reference sequence). CDR3 coding DNA: TGTGCCAGCACCTTGGTTAGCAATCAGCCCCAGCATTTT. Translated, it gives CASTLVSNQPQHF.

This sequence joins TRBV11-1 and TRBJ2-3; the match to TRBD1 covers 11 bases. Unmatched junction bases numbered 11, after V lost 4 bases and J lost 8 bases. This CDR3 spans 16 amino acids. Germline V CDR1 and CDR2: SGHAT, FQDESV (reference sequence). The CDR3 loop is CASSSYVPGQGVTQYF. CDR3 DNA: TGTGCCAGCAGCTCCTATGTCCCGGGACAGGGGGTTACGCAGTATTTT.

The table lists this clonotype with many counts. The V gene is TRBV27, the J gene TRBJ2-5, with D possibly TRBD2 on 6 matching bases. Per the germline V gene, CDR1 is MNHEY and CDR2 is SMNVEV (reference sequence). Trimming stripped 3 bases from V and 1 base from J, with 12 bases between. The CDR3 extends over 15 amino acids. The CDR3 DNA reads as TGTGCCAGCAGTTTTGCGGGGACGGCCCAAGAGACCCAGTACTTC. Its protein is CASSFAGTAQETQYF.

The table lists this clonotype with many counts. Here the CDR3 reads CASFTGGTGELFF. CDR3 coding DNA: TGTGCCAGCTTTACAGGGGGCACCGGGGAGCTGTTTTTT. The J gene is TRBJ2-2, the V gene TRBV6-5, with 8 bases fitting TRBD1. V trimming: 8 bases; J trimming: 4 bases; junction bases outside the gene matches: 3. The CDR3 consists of 13 residues. CDR1 is MNHEY and CDR2 is SVGAGI in the germline V gene.

This clonotype was detected only a few times. Written as DNA, the CDR3 is TGCGCCAGCAGCATTCAGTTCTCTGGGGCCAACGTCCTGACTTTC. It encodes CASSIQFSGANVLTF. The chain is built from TRBV5-1 and TRBJ2-6; no definite D call. The germline CDR1 and CDR2 sequences are SGHRS and YFSETQ. This CDR3 has 15 amino acids. V lost 4 bases, J lost 0 bases, and 8 bases lay in between. Full variable domain (outside the CDR3, taken from reference TRBV5-1 and TRBJ2-6): KAGVTQTPRYLIKTRGQQVTLSCSPISGHRSVSWYQQTPGQGLQFLFEYFSETQRNKGNFPGRFSGRQFSNSRSEMNVSTLELGDSALYLCASSIQFSGANVLTFGAGSRLTVL.

The chain combines TRBV6-2 or TRBV6-3 with TRBJ2-1; TRBD2 agrees at 13 bases. In germline, CDR1 is MNHEY, CDR2 SVGEGT. The V segment lost 6 bases and the J segment 2 bases; nucleotides outside the gene matches: 4. The CDR3 length is 16 residues. The CDR3 here is CASRGLAGVTYNEQFF. The CDR3 nucleotides read TGTGCCAGCAGAGGACTAGCGGGAGTGACCTACAATGAGCAGTTCTTC.

This clonotype was counted many times. The V gene is TRBV5-1, the J gene TRBJ1-5; no firm D call. The CDR3 covers 15 residues. The germline V and J ends were trimmed by 0 bases and 2 bases, with 9 bases remaining between them. Germline V gives CDR1 SGHRS, CDR2 YFSETQ. DNA for the CDR3: TGCGCCAGCAGCTTGGACGTCGGGGGCAATCAGCCCCAGCATTTT. Translated, it gives CASSLDVGGNQPQHF.

Many counts were recorded for this clonotype. This sequence joins TRBV28 and TRBJ2-7; D is undetermined. CDR3 length: 13 amino acids. V gave up 3 bases and J gave up 2 bases, with 8 bases separating them. The germline CDR1 and CDR2 sequences are MDHEN and SYDVKM. DNA for the CDR3: TGTGCCAGCAGTTTGCTGTCGCCCTACGAGCAGTACTTC. Amino acids: CASSLLSPYEQYF. The full variable domain, in which reference TRBV28 and TRBJ2-7 provide the parts outside the CDR3, is DVKVTQSSRYLVKRTGEKVFLECVQDMDHENMFWYRQDPGLGLRLIYFSYDVKMKEKGDIPEGYSVSREKKERFSLILESASTNQTSMYLCASSLLSPYEQYFGPGTRLTVT.

In this sample, this clonotype turned up a few times. V usage is TRBV2 and J usage is TRBJ2-2; D remains ambiguous. The CDR3 runs to 16 residues. The germline CDR1 and CDR2 sequences are SNHLY and FYNNEI. V lost 3 bases, J lost 1 base, and 12 bases lay in between. The CDR3 reads CASSERFPRNTGELFF. The DNA for the CDR3 is TGTGCCAGCAGTGAGAGGTTCCCTAGGAACACCGGGGAGCTGTTTTTT.

This clonotype was seen repeatedly, ten times or more. The chain is built from TRBV7-3 and TRBJ1-6; TRBD1 matches 9 bases. This CDR3 is 14 amino acids long. Germline V gene data show CDR1 as SGHTA and CDR2 as FQGTGA. V lost 6 bases and J lost 10; bases outside the gene matches: 7. The CDR3 region has the DNA TGTGCCAGCAGACCGTCCGGACAGGGGTCACCCCTCCACTTT. This encodes CASRPSGQGSPLHF.

This rearrangement joins TRBV27 to TRBJ2-7; D unresolved. Between the trimmed V and J ends, which lost 6 bases and 0 bases, there was a span of 18 bases. The CDR3 is made up of 16 amino acids. Germline assignment: CDR1 MNHEY and CDR2 SMNVEV (reference sequence). The CDR3 bases are TGTGCCAGCAGCCGAATGCTAGTCCGAAGCTCCTACGAGCAGTACTTC. Translation gives CASSRMLVRSSYEQYF.

The table lists this clonotype with a few counts. This chain uses TRBV10-3 with TRBJ2-1; the match to TRBD1 covers 9 bases. Trimming at V came to 6 bases and at J to 5 bases, leaving 2 bases not matched to a gene. Germline V gene sequence: CDR1 ENHRY, CDR2 SYGVKD. CDR3 length equals 13 residues. The CDR3 DNA is TGTGCCATCAGGGACAGGGGCCACAATGAGCAGTTCTTC. Protein product: CAIRDRGHNEQFF.

This clonotype was observed a few times. The CDR3, as DNA: TGTGCCAGCAGCGTGGGGACCAGAGAAGAGACCCAGTACTTC. Its protein product is CASSVGTREETQYF. V and J are TRBV5-6 and TRBJ2-5; D possibly uses TRBD1 or TRBD2 (5 bases each). This CDR3 has 14 residues. Trimming took off 4 bases at V and 3 bases at J, with 13 bases between the two ends. The germline V gene encodes CDR1 SGHDT and CDR2 YYEEEE.

This clonotype has just a few counts. The chain couples TRBV18 to TRBJ2-7; 7 bases map to TRBD1. This CDR3 has 14 amino acids. The V segment lost 1 base and the J segment 5 bases; nucleotides outside the gene matches: 5. Germline lookup yields CDR1 KGHSH and CDR2 LQKENI. The DNA for the CDR3 is TGTGCCAGCTCACCACGTACAGGGGATGACGAGCAGTACTTC. Amino acid sequence: CASSPRTGDDEQYF.

A few counts support this clonotype. The genes are TRBV13 and TRBJ2-7; D gene uncertain. The CDR3 spans 13 residues. The germline V and J ends were trimmed by 5 bases and 3 bases, with 11 bases remaining between them. Germline assignment: CDR1 PRHDT and CDR2 FYEKMQ (reference sequence). The chain's CDR3 is CASSPEAGYEQYF. The CDR3 DNA sequence: TGTGCCAGCAGCCCCGAGGCCGGCTACGAGCAGTACTTC.

This clonotype was observed a few times. The V and J genes are TRBV18 and TRBJ2-2, with D maybe TRBD2 (5 bases). Germline V gives CDR1 KGHSH, CDR2 LQKENI. V lost 8 bases and J lost 7, with 14 bases in between. This CDR3 spans 13 amino acids. The DNA for the CDR3 is TGTGCCAGCACTCAGACCGGGGTCGGGGAGCTGTTTTTT. Translation: CASTQTGVGELFF.

About this clonotype itself: This could be a read error, since a much larger clone is one nucleotide away. V usage is TRBV6-2 or TRBV6-3 and J usage is TRBJ2-7; D call uncertain. Germline-derived CDR1 and CDR2 are MNHEY and SVGEGT. This CDR3 has 12 amino acids. The CDR3 bases are TGTGCCAGCAGTTACGAGCCCTACGGGCAGTACTTC. Translating it yields CASSYEPYGQYF.

This clonotype was observed at least ten times. This chain uses TRBV20-1 with TRBJ1-5, with no clear D. Germline CDR1 DFQATT, CDR2 SNEGSKA (reference sequence). Trimming stripped 0 bases from V and 7 bases from J, with 22 bases between. The length of the CDR3 is 17 residues. CDR3 loop: CSARDRYLGGRGQPQHF. For the CDR3, the DNA is TGCAGTGCTAGAGACAGGTACCTGGGAGGGCGCGGCCAGCCCCAGCATTTT.

This clonotype has only a few counts. The V and J genes are TRBV6-2 or TRBV6-3 and TRBJ2-3, with D possibly TRBD2 on 6 matching bases. The CDR3 loop spans 13 amino acids. The V end lost 8 bases, the J end lost 6 bases, and 15 bases lay between the germline ends. Germline V gene lookup returns CDR1 MNHEY and CDR2 SVGEGT. The CDR3 protein is CASRDSTKDTQYF. The CDR3 DNA sequence: TGTGCCAGCCGGGACTCCACGAAGGATACGCAGTATTTT.

This chain joins TRBV24-1 and TRBJ2-2, with TRBD1 as a possible D gene (6 bases). Trimming took 7 bases from V and 1 from J, leaving 6 bases between them. The germline V gene encodes CDR1 KGHDR and CDR2 SFDVKD. This CDR3 has 13 residues. The CDR3 sequence is CATRDRNTGELFF. CDR3 coding DNA: TGTGCCACCAGGGACAGGAACACCGGGGAGCTGTTTTTT.

Only a few counts were recorded for this clonotype. The J gene is TRBJ1-2, the V gene TRBV7-2; maybe TRBD1 (6 bases). The CDR3 loop spans 13 amino acids. Trimming took off 4 bases at V and 4 bases at J, with 10 bases between the two ends. CDR1 is SGHTA, CDR2 FQGNSA, per germline. CDR3 bases: TGTGCCAGCAGCTCTCAGGGGTCCTATGGCTACACCTTC. Translated: CASSSQGSYGYTF.

This clonotype showed up just a few times. This chain joins TRBV5-1 and TRBJ1-6; tentative D call: TRBD1 (5 bases). CDR1 SGHRS and CDR2 YFSETQ come from the germline V gene. This CDR3 is 14 amino acids long. V was pared by 1 base and J by 9 bases, with 11 bases between. CDR3 in DNA: TGCGCCAGCAGCTTGAATGCAGGGTTTTCACCCCTCCACTTT. It encodes CASSLNAGFSPLHF.